The source of this TCR beta chain is a study of T cells in Graves' hyperthyroidism and ophthalmopathy. Overall study: Before treatment of any kind, peripheral blood was taken at initial diagnosis.

TCR beta CDR3 region amplification was performed from RNA transcripts. An initial round of RT-PCR targeting the TCR CDR3 relied on the HTBI primer set. One entry per CDR3 protein, called by TCRdb with MiXCR from the multiplex PCR reads. The sample consists of roughly 290,000 distinct CDR3 sequences, roughly 13% of them appearing once. This clonotype was detected a few times. Those with hyperthyroidism were 18 to 65 years old, newly diagnosed, and ill for under 2 months. The clonotype was recovered from a woman aged 40 to 50 with Graves' hyperthyroidism. What was sequenced was blood.

CDR3 in DNA: TGTGCCAGCAGCCAAGATCGGAGGACAGGGGGTAATGAAAAACTGTTTTTT. This sequence encodes CASSQDRRTGGNEKLFF. This chain uses TRBV3-1 with TRBJ1-4, with TRBD1 matching over 10 bases. Germline V gene sequence: CDR1 LGHDT, CDR2 YNNKEL (reference sequence). CDR3 length: 17 residues. J was trimmed by 4 bases and V by 0 bases; bases with no gene match: 5.